One sample yielded the 8 T cell receptor beta chains listed below, sequenced in a study of T cells in Graves' hyperthyroidism and ophthalmopathy. Amplified regions were TCR beta CDR3 sequences from RNA transcripts. First-round RT-PCR targeting the TCR CDR3 was performed with the HTBI primer set. TCRdb ran MiXCR on the multiplex PCR reads and lists one entry per CDR3 protein. The sample has 300,000 to 500,000 distinct CDR3 sequences, around 15% seen once; the top ten hold approximately 27%. Sequencing input: blood. Receptor source: a man aged 50 or older with Graves' ophthalmopathy.

The chain carries TRBV15 and TRBJ2-3; no reliable D call. Per germline, CDR1 LNHNV and CDR2 YYDKDF (reference sequence). V lost 6 bases, J lost 4 bases, and 11 bases lay in between. CDR3 length equals 13 residues. CDR3 sequence (DNA): TGTGCCACCAGATCCCCTTCTTCAGATACGCAGTATTTT. Protein: CATRSPSSDTQYF.

Many counts were recorded for this clonotype. The gene calls are TRBV7-2 and TRBJ2-7, with a possible D match to TRBD2 (6 bases). V gave up 4 bases and J gave up 4 bases, with 14 bases separating them. The CDR3 loop spans 14 amino acids. Germline lookup yields CDR1 SGHTA and CDR2 FQGNSA. Written as DNA, the CDR3 is TGTGCCAGCAGCTCGGAGGGCCGAGGGTACGAGCAGTACTTC. Protein product: CASSSEGRGYEQYF.

This chain connects TRBV10-1 to TRBJ2-2; D call uncertain. This CDR3 region has 12 residues. V was pared by 6 bases and J by 8 bases, with 10 bases between. Germline CDR1 reads WNHNN; CDR2 reads SYGVQD (reference sequence). CDR3 residues: CASSEGDGELFF. DNA of the CDR3: TGCGCCAGCAGCGAAGGAGATGGGGAGCTGTTTTTT.

This clonotype came up many times. The CDR3 nucleotides read TGTGCCAGCAAGAAGGGCGGGAGTACAGATACGCAGTATTTT. Translated, it gives CASKKGGSTDTQYF. The chain links TRBV2 to TRBJ2-3; 7 bases are shared with TRBD2. Trimming at V came to 7 bases and at J to 3 bases, leaving 7 bases not matched to a gene. The CDR3 spans 14 residues. The germline gives CDR1 SNHLY, CDR2 FYNNEI.

The chain recombines TRBV11-2 with TRBJ1-2; a possible D gene is TRBD1 (6 bases). The V gene's germline CDR1 is SGHAT and CDR2 FQNNGV. The CDR3 length is 15 residues. V shed 5 bases and J shed 1 base, with 14 bases lying between them. The CDR3: CASSAVQGSNYGYTF. The CDR3 bases are TGTGCCAGCAGCGCCGTACAGGGTAGTAACTATGGCTACACCTTC.

This clonotype was observed many times. CDR3 loop: CASSTGLDEQYF. The CDR3 DNA sequence: TGCGCCAGCAGCACGGGCCTGGACGAGCAGTACTTC. This rearrangement joins TRBV5-1 to TRBJ2-7; D remains ambiguous. Germline CDR1 and CDR2: SGHRS and YFSETQ. The CDR3 totals 12 residues. Between the trimmed V and J ends, which lost 4 bases and 5 bases, there was a span of 10 bases. Filled out from reference TRBV5-1 and TRBJ2-7, the complete variable domain reads KAGVTQTPRYLIKTRGQQVTLSCSPISGHRSVSWYQQTPGQGLQFLFEYFSETQRNKGNFPGRFSGRQFSNSRSEMNVSTLELGDSALYLCASSTGLDEQYFGPGTRLTVT.

This clonotype was seen a few times. J is TRBJ1-1 and V is TRBV28; D ambiguous. The CDR3 runs 11 residues. Germline CDR1 reads MDHEN; CDR2 reads SYDVKM. Trimming took 7 bases from V and 4 from J, leaving 7 bases between them. CDR3 sequence (DNA): TGTGCCAGCAAGGTGGCCACTGAAGCTTTCTTT. Protein product: CASKVATEAFF.

This clonotype was seen at least ten times. The chain links TRBV20-1 to TRBJ2-7; D not resolved. Deletions cut 2 bases from V and 5 bases from J, with 19 bases between. Germline CDR1 is DFQATT and CDR2 is SNEGSKA (reference sequence). The CDR3 runs 15 residues. CDR3 in DNA: TGCAGTGCTAGAACGCAGGATCGGGCCTTCCACGAGCAGTACTTC. Amino acids: CSARTQDRAFHEQYF.